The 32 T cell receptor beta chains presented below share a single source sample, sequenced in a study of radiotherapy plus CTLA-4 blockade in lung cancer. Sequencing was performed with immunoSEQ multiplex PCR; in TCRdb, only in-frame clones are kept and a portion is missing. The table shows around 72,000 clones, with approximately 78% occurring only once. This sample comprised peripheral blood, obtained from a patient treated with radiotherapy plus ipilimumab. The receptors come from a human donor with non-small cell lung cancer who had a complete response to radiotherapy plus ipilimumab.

The DNA for the CDR3 is TGTGCCAGCAGTTACTCACGGCCGGCGGATACGCAGTATTTT. Its translation: CASSYSRPADTQYF. The rearrangement uses TRBV6-5 and TRBJ2-3; D is ambiguous. The CDR3 spans 14 residues. CDR1 and CDR2 from the germline V gene are MNHEY and SVGAGI. Trimming shortened V by 0 bases and J by 6 bases, and 10 bases separated the two germline ends.

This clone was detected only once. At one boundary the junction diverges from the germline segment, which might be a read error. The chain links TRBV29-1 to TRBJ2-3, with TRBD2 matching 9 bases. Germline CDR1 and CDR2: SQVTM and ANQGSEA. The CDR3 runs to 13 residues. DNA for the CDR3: TGCAGCGTTGATAGCGGGAGCAAAGATACGCAGTATTTT. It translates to CSVDSGSKDTQYF.

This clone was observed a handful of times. CDR3 protein: CASSPRQVMNTEAFF. The CDR3 DNA reads TGTGCCAGCAGCCCGCGACAGGTGATGAACACTGAAGCTTTCTTT. The J gene is TRBJ1-1, the V gene TRBV7-6; D perhaps matches TRBD1 (6 bases). Germline CDR1 and CDR2: SGHVS and FNYEAQ. CDR3 length equals 15 residues. V lost 5 bases and J 0 bases, leaving 13 bases between the germline ends.

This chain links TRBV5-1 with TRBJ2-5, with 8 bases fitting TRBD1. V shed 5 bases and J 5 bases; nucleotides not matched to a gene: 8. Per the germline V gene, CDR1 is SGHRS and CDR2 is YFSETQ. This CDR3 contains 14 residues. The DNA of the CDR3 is TGCGCCAGCAGGGGGCAGGGGGCAGAGGAGACCCAGTACTTC. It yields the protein CASRGQGAEETQYF.

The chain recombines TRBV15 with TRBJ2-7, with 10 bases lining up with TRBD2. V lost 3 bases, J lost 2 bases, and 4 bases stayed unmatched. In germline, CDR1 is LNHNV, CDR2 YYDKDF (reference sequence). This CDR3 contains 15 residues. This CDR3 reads CATSRGGLAAYEQYF. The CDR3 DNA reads TGTGCCACCAGCAGGGGCGGACTAGCGGCCTACGAGCAGTACTTC.

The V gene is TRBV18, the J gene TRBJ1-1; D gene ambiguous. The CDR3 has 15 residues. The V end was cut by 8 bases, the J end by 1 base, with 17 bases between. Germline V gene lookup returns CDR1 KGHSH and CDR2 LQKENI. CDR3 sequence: CASQSTAGQNTEAFF. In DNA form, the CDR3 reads TGTGCCAGCCAATCAACGGCCGGGCAGAACACTGAAGCTTTCTTT.

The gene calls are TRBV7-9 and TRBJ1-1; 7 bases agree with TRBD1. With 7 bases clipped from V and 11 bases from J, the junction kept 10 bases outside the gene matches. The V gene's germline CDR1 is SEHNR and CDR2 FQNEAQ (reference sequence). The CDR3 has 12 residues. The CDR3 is CASIDREGWAFF. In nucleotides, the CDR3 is TGTGCCAGCATCGACAGGGAAGGATGGGCTTTCTTT.

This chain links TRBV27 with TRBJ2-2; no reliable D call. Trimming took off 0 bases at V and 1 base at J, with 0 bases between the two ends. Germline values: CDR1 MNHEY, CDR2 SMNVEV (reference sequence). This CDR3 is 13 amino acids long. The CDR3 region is CASSLSNTGELFF. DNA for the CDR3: TGTGCCAGCAGTTTATCGAACACCGGGGAGCTGTTTTTT.

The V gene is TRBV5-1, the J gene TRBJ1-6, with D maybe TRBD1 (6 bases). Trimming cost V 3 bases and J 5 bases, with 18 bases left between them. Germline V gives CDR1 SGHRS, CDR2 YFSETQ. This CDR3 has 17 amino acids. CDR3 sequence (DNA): TGCGCCAGCAGCTGGGGGGACACCCAATCGGATAATTCACCCCTCCACTTT. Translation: CASSWGDTQSDNSPLHF.

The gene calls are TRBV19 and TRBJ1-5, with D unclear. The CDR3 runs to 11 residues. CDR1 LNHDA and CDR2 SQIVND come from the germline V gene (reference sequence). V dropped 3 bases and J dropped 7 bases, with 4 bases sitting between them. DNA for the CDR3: TGTGCCAGTAGTATCATCCAGCCCCAGCATTTT. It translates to CASSIIQPQHF.

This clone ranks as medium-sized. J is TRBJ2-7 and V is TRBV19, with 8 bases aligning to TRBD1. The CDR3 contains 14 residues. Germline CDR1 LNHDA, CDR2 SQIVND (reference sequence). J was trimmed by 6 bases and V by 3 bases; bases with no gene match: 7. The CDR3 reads CASSIGGQVGEQYV. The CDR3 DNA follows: TGTGCCAGTAGTATTGGGGGACAGGTGGGCGAGCAGTACGTC.

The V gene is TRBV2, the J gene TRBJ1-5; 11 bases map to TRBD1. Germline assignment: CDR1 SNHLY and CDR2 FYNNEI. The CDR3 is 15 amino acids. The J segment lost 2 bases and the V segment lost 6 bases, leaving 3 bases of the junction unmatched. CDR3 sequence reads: CASRGTGGGNQPQHF. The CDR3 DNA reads TGTGCCAGCAGAGGGACAGGGGGTGGCAATCAGCCCCAGCATTTT.

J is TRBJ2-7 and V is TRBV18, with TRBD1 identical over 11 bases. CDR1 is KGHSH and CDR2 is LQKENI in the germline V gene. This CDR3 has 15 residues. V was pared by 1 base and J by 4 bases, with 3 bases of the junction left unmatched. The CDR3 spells CASSPRGQGGYEQYF. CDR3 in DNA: TGTGCCAGCTCACCACGGGGACAGGGGGGGTACGAGCAGTACTTC. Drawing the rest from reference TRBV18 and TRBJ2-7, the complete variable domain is NAGVMQNPRHLVRRRGQEARLRCSPMKGHSHVYWYRQLPEEGLKFMVYLQKENIIDESGMPKERFSAEFPKEGPSILRIQQVVRGDSAAYFCASSPRGQGGYEQYFGPGTRLTVT.

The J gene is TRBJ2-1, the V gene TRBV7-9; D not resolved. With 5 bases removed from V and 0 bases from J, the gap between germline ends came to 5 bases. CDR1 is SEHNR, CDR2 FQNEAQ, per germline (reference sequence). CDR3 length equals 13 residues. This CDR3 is CASSPTSYNEQFF. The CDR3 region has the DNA TGTGCCAGCAGCCCGACCTCCTACAATGAGCAGTTCTTC.

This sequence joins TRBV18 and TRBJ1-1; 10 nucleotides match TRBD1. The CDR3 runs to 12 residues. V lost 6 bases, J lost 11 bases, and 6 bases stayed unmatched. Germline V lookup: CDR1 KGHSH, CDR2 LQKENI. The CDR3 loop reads CASSPGQGDAFF. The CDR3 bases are TGTGCCAGCTCTCCTGGACAGGGGGACGCTTTCTTT. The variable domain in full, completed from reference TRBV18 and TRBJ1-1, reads NAGVMQNPRHLVRRRGQEARLRCSPMKGHSHVYWYRQLPEEGLKFMVYLQKENIIDESGMPKERFSAEFPKEGPSILRIQQVVRGDSAAYFCASSPGQGDAFFGQGTRLTVV.

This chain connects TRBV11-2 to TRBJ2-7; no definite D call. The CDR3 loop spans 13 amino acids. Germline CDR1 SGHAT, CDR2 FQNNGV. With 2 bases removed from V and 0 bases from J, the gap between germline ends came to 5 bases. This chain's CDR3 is CASSLSLSYEQYF. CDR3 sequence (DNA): TGTGCCAGCAGCTTATCGCTCTCCTACGAGCAGTACTTC.

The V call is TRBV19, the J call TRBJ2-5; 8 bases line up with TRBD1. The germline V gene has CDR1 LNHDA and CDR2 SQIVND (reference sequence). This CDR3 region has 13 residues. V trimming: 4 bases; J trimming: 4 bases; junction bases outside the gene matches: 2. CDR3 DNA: TGTGCCAGTAGTAACGACAGGGGAGAGACCCAGTACTTC. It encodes CASSNDRGETQYF.

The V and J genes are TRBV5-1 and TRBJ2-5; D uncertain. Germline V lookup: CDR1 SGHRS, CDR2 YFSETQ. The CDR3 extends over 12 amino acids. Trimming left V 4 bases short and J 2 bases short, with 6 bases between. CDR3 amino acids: CASSTSQETQYF. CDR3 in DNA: TGCGCCAGCAGCACCTCACAAGAGACCCAGTACTTC. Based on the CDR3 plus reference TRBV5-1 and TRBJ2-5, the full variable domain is KAGVTQTPRYLIKTRGQQVTLSCSPISGHRSVSWYQQTPGQGLQFLFEYFSETQRNKGNFPGRFSGRQFSNSRSEMNVSTLELGDSALYLCASSTSQETQYFGPGTRLLVL.

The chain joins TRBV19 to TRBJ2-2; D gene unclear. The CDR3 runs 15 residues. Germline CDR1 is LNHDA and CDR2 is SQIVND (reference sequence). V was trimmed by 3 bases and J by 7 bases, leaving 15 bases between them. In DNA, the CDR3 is TGTGCCAGTAGTATCGGATCCGGAGTCGGCGGGGAGCTGTTTTTT. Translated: CASSIGSGVGGELFF.

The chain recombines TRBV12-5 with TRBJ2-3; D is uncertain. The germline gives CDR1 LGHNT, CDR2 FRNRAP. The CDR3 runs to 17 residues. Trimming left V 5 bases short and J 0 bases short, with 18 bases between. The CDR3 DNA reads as TGTGCTAGTGGTCCCGATAATTGGCAGGCGAGCACAGATACGCAGTATTTT. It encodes CASGPDNWQASTDTQYF.

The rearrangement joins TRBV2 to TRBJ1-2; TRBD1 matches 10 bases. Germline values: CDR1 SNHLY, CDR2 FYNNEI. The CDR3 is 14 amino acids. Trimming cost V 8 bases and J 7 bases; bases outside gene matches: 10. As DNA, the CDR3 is TGTGCCAGCTCCGGGACAGGGGACGGGAGTGGCTACACCTTC. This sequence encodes CASSGTGDGSGYTF.

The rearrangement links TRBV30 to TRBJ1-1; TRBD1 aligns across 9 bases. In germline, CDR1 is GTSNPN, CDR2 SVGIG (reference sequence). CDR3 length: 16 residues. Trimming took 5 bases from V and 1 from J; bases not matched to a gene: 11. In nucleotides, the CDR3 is TGTGCCTGGTTTCTCCAAACAGGGGGCTCGAACACTGAAGCTTTCTTT. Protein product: CAWFLQTGGSNTEAFF.

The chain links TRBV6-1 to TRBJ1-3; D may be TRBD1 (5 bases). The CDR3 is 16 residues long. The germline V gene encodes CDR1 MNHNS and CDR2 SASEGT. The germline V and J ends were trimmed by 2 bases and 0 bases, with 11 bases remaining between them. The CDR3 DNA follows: TGTGCCAGCAGTGAATTAACAGGAGTCTCTGGAAACACCATATATTTT. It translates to CASSELTGVSGNTIYF.

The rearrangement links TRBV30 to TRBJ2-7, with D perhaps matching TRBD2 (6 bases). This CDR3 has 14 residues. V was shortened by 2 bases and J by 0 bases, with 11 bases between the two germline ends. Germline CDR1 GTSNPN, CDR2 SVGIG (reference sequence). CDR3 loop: CAWSPGLNSYEQYF. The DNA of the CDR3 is TGTGCCTGGAGTCCGGGACTCAACTCCTACGAGCAGTACTTC.

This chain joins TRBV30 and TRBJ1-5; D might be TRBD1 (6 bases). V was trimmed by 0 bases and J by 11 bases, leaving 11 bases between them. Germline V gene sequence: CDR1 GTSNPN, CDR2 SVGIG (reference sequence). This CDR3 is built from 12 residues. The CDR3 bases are TGTGCCTGGAGTGTACGTTCAGGGGCCCAGCATTTT. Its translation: CAWSVRSGAQHF.

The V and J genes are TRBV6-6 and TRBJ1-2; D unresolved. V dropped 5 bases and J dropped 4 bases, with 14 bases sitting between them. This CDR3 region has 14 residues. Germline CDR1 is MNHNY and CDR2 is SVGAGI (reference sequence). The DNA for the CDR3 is TGTGCCAGCAGTCCGTCTACGGGGATCTATGGCTACACCTTC. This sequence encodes CASSPSTGIYGYTF.

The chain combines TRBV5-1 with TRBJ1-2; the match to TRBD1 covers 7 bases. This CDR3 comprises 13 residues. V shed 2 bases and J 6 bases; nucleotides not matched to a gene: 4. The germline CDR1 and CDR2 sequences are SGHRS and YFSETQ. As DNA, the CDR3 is TGCGCCAGCAGCTTCGGACAGGTGAATGGCTACACCTTC. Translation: CASSFGQVNGYTF.

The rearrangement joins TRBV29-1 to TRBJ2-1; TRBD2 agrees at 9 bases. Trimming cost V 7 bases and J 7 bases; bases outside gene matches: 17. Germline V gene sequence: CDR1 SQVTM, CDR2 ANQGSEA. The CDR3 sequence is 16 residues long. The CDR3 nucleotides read TGCAGCGCTTCTATTACCGGGACTAGCTCCCGGAATGAGCAGTTCTTC. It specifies CSASITGTSSRNEQFF.

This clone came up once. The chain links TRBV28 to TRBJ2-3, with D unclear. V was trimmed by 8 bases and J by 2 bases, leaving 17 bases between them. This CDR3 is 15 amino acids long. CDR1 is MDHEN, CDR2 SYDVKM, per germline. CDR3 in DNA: TGTGCCAGCGGATCTAGTTGGGTACTCACAGATACGCAGTATTTT. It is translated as CASGSSWVLTDTQYF.

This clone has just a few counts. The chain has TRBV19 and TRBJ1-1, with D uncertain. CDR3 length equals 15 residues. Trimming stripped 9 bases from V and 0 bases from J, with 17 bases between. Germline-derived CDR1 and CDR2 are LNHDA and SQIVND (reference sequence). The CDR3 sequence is CASNPAYSLNTEAFF. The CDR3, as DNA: TGTGCCAGCAACCCTGCTTACAGTCTGAACACTGAAGCTTTCTTT.

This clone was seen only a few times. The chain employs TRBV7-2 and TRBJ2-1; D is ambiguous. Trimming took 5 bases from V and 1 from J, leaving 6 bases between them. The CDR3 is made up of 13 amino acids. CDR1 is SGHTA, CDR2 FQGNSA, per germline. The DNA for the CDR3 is TGTGCCAGCAGCGGACGGTCCTACAATGAGCAGTTCTTC. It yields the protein CASSGRSYNEQFF.

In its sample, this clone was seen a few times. The CDR3 is CASSIPGTGYYGYTF. In DNA form, the CDR3 reads TGTGCCAGTAGTATACCCGGGACAGGGTACTATGGCTACACCTTC. This chain joins TRBV19 and TRBJ1-2, with 9 positions matching TRBD1. Germline-derived CDR1 and CDR2 are LNHDA and SQIVND (reference sequence). The CDR3 has 15 residues. Trimming cost V 2 bases and J 3 bases; bases outside gene matches: 4.